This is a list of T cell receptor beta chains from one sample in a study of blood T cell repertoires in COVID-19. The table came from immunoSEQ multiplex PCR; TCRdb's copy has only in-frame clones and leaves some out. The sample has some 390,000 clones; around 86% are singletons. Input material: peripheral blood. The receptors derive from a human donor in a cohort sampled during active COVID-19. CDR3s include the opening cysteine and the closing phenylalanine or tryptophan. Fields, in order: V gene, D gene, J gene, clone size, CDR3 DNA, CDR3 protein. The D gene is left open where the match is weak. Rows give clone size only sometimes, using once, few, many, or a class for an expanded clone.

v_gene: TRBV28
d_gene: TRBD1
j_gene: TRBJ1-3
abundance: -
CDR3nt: TGTGCCAGCAGTTTAGCTCGGGGACAGGGGCTTGGAAACACCATATATTTT
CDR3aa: CASSLARGQGLGNTIYF

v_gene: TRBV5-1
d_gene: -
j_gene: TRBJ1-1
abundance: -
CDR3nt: TGCGCCAGCAGCTTGGATACAGGACCGAACACTGAAGCTTTCTTT
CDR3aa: CASSLDTGPNTEAFF

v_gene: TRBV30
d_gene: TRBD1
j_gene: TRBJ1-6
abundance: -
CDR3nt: TGTGCCTGGGATAAGACAGGGGTGGGTTCACCCCTCCACTTT
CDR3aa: CAWDKTGVGSPLHF

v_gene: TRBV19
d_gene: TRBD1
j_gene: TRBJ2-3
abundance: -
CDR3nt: TGTGCCAGTAGCTCAGGGACAGGGGACCCAGATACGCAGTATTTT
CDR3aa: CASSSGTGDPDTQYF

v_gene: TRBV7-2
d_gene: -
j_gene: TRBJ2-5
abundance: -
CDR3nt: TGTGCCAGCAGCTTAGATGCCGGTACTCAAGAGACCCAGTACTTC
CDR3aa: CASSLDAGTQETQYF

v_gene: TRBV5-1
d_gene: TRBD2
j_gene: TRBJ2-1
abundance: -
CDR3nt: TGCGCCAGCAGCTCCAGCTTAGCGGGTGCAAGAGTTGAGCAGTTCTTC
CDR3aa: CASSSSLAGARVEQFF

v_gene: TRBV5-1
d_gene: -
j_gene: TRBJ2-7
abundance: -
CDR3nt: TGCGCCAGCAGCATTCAGGGGGGCTCCTACGAGCAGTACTTC
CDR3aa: CASSIQGGSYEQYF

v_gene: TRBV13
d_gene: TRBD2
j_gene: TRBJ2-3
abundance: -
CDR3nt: TGTGCCAGCACCCACCCCGGGCGGGGGGTGGATACGCAGTATTTT
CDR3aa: CASTHPGRGVDTQYF

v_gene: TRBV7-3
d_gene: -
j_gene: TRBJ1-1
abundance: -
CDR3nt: TGTGCCAGCAGCCTGGCTGGGAACACTGAAGCTTTCTTT
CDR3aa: CASSLAGNTEAFF

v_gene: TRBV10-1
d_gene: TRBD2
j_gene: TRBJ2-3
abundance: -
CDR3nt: TGCGCCACCAGGACTAGCGGGGCCGAGGCAGATACGCAGTATTTT
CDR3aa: CATRTSGAEADTQYF

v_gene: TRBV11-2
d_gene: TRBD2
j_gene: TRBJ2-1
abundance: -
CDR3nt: TGTGCCAGCAGCTTACTCGGCGGGGGACTCTACAATGAGCAGTTCTTC
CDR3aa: CASSLLGGGLYNEQFF

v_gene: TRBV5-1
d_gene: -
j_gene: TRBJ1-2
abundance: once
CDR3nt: TGCGCCAGCAGCTTGGCACTCACCAATAACTATGGCTACACCTTC
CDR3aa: CASSLALTNNYGYTF

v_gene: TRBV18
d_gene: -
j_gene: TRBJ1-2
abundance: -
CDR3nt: TGTGCCAGCTCAAAAAATCAAGGGGCGACAGACTATGGCTACACCTTC
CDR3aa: CASSKNQGATDYGYTF

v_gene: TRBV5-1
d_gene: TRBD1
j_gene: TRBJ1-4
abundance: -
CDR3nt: TGCGCCAGCAGTCGGGACAGGTTGATGTCTACTAATGAAAAACTGTTTTTT
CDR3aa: CASSRDRLMSTNEKLFF

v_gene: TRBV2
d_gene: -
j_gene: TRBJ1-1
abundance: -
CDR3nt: TGTGCCAGCAGTGCAGAGGGAAACACTGAAGCTTTCTTT
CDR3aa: CASSAEGNTEAFF

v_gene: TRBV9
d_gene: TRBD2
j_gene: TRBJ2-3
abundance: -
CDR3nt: TGTGCCAGCAGCGTAGGGACTAGCGGGCTCACAGATACGCAGTATTTT
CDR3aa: CASSVGTSGLTDTQYF

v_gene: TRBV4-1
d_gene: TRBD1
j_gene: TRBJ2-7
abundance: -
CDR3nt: TGCGCCAGCAGCCAGGGACAGGGGGGCAGCTACGAGCAGTACTTC
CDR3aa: CASSQGQGGSYEQYF

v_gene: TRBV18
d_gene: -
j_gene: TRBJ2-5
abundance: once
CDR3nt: TGTGCCAGCTCACCATCGCCTGGCGGAGACTCGTCCCGTTCTCAAGAGACCCAGTACTTC
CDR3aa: CASSPSPGGDSSRSQETQYF

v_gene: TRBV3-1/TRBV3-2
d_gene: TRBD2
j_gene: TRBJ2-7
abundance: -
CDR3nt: TGTGCCAGCAGCCAAGTTGGGACTAGCGGGACATACGAGCAGTACTTC
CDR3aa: CASSQVGTSGTYEQYF

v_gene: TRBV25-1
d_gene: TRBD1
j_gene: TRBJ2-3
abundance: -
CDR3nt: TGTGCCAGCAGTGCGGACAGGTGGAGTACAGATACGCAGTATTTT
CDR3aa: CASSADRWSTDTQYF

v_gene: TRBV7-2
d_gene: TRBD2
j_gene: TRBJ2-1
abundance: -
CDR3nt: TGTGCCAGCAGCGGCCTACTAGCGGGGCAAAGGAATGAGCAGTTCTTC
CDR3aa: CASSGLLAGQRNEQFF

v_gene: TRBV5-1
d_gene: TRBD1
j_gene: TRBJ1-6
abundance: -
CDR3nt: TGCGCCAGCAGGCCAGGACAGGGGGATTCACCCCTCCACTTT
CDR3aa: CASRPGQGDSPLHF

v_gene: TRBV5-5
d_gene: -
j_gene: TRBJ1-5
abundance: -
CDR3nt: TGTGCCAGCAGCCCCGGGGTAGGTAGCAATCAGCCCCAGCATTTT
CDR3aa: CASSPGVGSNQPQHF

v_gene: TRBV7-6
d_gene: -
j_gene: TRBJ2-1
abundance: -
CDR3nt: TGTGCCAGCAGCTTAGCTAGAGAAACAGGCGGTGAGCAGTTCTTC
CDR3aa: CASSLARETGGEQFF

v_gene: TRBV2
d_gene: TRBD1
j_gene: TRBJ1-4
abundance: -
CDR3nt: TGTGCCAGCAGGGCAGACAGGGCCGCTAATGAAAAACTGTTTTTT
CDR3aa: CASRADRAANEKLFF

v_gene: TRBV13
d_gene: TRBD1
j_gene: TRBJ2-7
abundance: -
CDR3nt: TGTGCCAGCAGCTTATCGAGGGGACAGGGAAGGTCCTACGAGCAGTACTTC
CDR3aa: CASSLSRGQGRSYEQYF

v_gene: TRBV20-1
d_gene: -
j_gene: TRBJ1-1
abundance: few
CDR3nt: TGCAGTGCTAGTAAAGGGTTCGAGGGAAACACTGAAGCTTTCTTT
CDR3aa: CSASKGFEGNTEAFF